What follows are 13 T cell receptor beta chains derived from one specimen sequenced in a study of spatial heterogeneity in lung cancer. TCRdb redid the calling of the 5' RACE reads with MiXCR, one entry per CDR3 protein. The profile shows under 30,000 distinct CDR3 sequences, approximately 6% of them singletons. As to time point: blood at routine non-recurrence follow-up after resection. The sequenced material consisted of unsorted whole RNA from tumor, nontumor lung or frozen PBMC. The starting material was PBMCs, obtained at follow-up. All receptors come from a male donor with early-stage non-small cell lung cancer.

This clonotype has a handful of counts. The rearrangement uses TRBV20-1 and TRBJ2-4; TRBD1 agrees at 10 bases. Per germline, CDR1 DFQATT and CDR2 SNEGSKA (reference sequence). The ends lost 6 bases at V and 0 bases at J; junction bases unmatched: 8. The CDR3 sequence is 16 residues long. CDR3 bases: TGCAGTGCCGGGACAGGGGTATTACTAGCCAAAAACATTCAGTACTTC. This gives the protein CSAGTGVLLAKNIQYF.

This clonotype was seen many times. V usage is TRBV25-1 and J usage is TRBJ2-3, with 8 nucleotides matching TRBD1. The V gene's germline CDR1 is MGHDK and CDR2 SYGVNS. This CDR3 contains 14 residues. J was trimmed by 8 bases and V by 7 bases; bases with no gene match: 11. The CDR3 nucleotides read TGTGCCAGCACCCGGGCAGGGGGCACGGGTACGCAGTATTTT. Translated, it gives CASTRAGGTGTQYF.

Ten or more counts support this clonotype. This chain uses TRBV7-8 with TRBJ2-3; TRBD2 is a possible D gene (6 bases). This CDR3 is 14 amino acids long. The germline V and J ends were trimmed by 8 bases and 0 bases, with 12 bases remaining between them. Germline V gene data show CDR1 as SGHVS and CDR2 as FQNEAQ. CDR3 nucleotides: TGTGCCAGCCTTTATCGGGGGAGCACAGATACGCAGTATTTT. Translated, it gives CASLYRGSTDTQYF. The whole variable domain, filled in from reference TRBV7-8 and TRBJ2-3, reads GAGVSQSPRYKVAKRGQDVALRCDPISGHVSLFWYQQALGQGPEFLTYFQNEAQLDKSGLPSDRFFAERPEGSVSTLKIQRTQQEDSAVYLCASLYRGSTDTQYFGPGTRLTVL.

This clonotype appeared a few times. The chain combines TRBV4-1 with TRBJ2-3; D is undetermined. The CDR3 has 18 residues. Looked up from germline, CDR1 is MGHRA and CDR2 is YSYEKL. Trimming pared 0 bases from V and 1 base from J, leaving 17 bases between. As DNA, the CDR3 is TGCGCCAGCAGCCAAGATAACATTCACGGAACCGGCACAGATACGCAGTATTTT. Its translation: CASSQDNIHGTGTDTQYF.

This clonotype has a count of ten or more. The chain couples TRBV14 to TRBJ2-1, with 8 bases lining up with TRBD1. The CDR3 contains 15 residues. Germline V gene sequence: CDR1 SGHDN, CDR2 FVKESK. J lost 12 bases, V lost 5 bases, and 15 bases had no gene match. DNA of the CDR3: TGTGCCAGCAGCAACTTGGACAGGGAAGGATTAGGGCAGTTCTTC. Translation gives CASSNLDREGLGQFF.

V is TRBV7-2 and J is TRBJ1-2; no firm D call. Trimming took 1 base from V and 5 from J, leaving 14 bases between them. Germline V gene sequence: CDR1 SGHTA, CDR2 FQGNSA. The length of the CDR3 is 15 residues. The CDR3 DNA is TGTGCCAGCAGCTTAGTTCCGGGGTGGCAATATGGCTACACCTTC. Protein: CASSLVPGWQYGYTF.

The chain employs TRBV6-5 and TRBJ2-2, with 14 bases lining up with TRBD2. The CDR3 has 18 residues. The germline gives CDR1 MNHEY, CDR2 SVGAGI. The junction had 8 bases not matched to a gene; V was cut back by 4 bases and J by 4 bases. CDR3 sequence reads: CASSSAGLAGVGTGELFF. The CDR3 region has the DNA TGTGCCAGCAGTTCAGCGGGACTAGCGGGAGTTGGCACCGGGGAGCTGTTTTTT.

The chain employs TRBV19 and TRBJ1-4, with D possibly matching TRBD1 (6 bases). The CDR3 has 14 residues. The germline gives CDR1 LNHDA, CDR2 SQIVND (reference sequence). V was clipped by 3 bases and J by 14 bases, with 19 bases between them. The CDR3, as DNA: TGTGCCAGTAGTATTCACGGGGGCGAGGGATTGCTGTTTTTT. Amino acids: CASSIHGGEGLLFF.

In its sample, this clonotype was seen many times. This rearrangement joins TRBV11-3 to TRBJ1-1; TRBD1 is a possible D gene (6 bases). CDR1 and CDR2 from the germline V gene are SGHNT and YENEEA. The V end was cut by 5 bases, the J end by 2 bases, with 12 bases between. The length of the CDR3 is 14 residues. The CDR3 sequence is CASSTRQVNTEAFF. The CDR3 bases are TGTGCCAGCAGCACACGACAGGTTAACACTGAAGCTTTCTTT.

This clonotype has a count of ten or more. The V and J genes are TRBV18 and TRBJ1-2, with 7 bases lining up with TRBD1. In germline, CDR1 is KGHSH, CDR2 LQKENI. The V segment lost 2 bases and the J segment 8 bases; nucleotides outside the gene matches: 11. This CDR3 is 15 amino acids long. The CDR3 sequence is CASSPLERGRLGYTF. In DNA form, the CDR3 reads TGTGCCAGCTCACCATTGGAAAGGGGGCGGTTGGGCTACACCTTC.

This clonotype was counted ten times or more. The V and J genes are TRBV6-5 and TRBJ2-5; 9 bases are a match to TRBD2. CDR3 length: 15 amino acids. V trimming: 2 bases; J trimming: 5 bases; junction bases outside the gene matches: 6. In germline, CDR1 is MNHEY, CDR2 SVGAGI. CDR3 coding DNA: TGTGCCAGCAGTTACGCTAGCGGGGTTTTGGAGACCCAGTACTTC. This translates into CASSYASGVLETQYF.

This clonotype was picked up many times. The chain joins TRBV10-3 to TRBJ2-1, with TRBD2 matching 15 bases. Germline loops: CDR1 ENHRY, CDR2 SYGVKD. CDR3 length equals 16 residues. V shed 9 bases, J shed 9 bases, and the junction held 12 bases outside the gene matches. CDR3 amino acids: CAIRPGLAGGLPEQFF. The CDR3 DNA follows: TGTGCCATAAGACCGGGACTAGCGGGGGGTCTTCCTGAGCAGTTCTTC.

This clonotype was observed at least ten times. The rearrangement joins TRBV7-9 to TRBJ1-1; weak D call: TRBD1 (5 bases). The CDR3 runs 14 residues. Per germline, CDR1 SEHNR and CDR2 FQNEAQ (reference sequence). Trimming stripped 5 bases from V and 1 base from J, with 11 bases between. CDR3: CASSPNDRNTEAFF. In nucleotides, the CDR3 is TGTGCCAGCAGCCCCAATGACAGGAACACTGAAGCTTTCTTT. The complete variable domain, with remaining parts taken from reference TRBV7-9 and TRBJ1-1, reads DTGVSQNPRHKITKRGQNVTFRCDPISEHNRLYWYRQTLGQGPEFLTYFQNEAQLEKSRLLSDRFSAERPKGSFSTLEIQRTEQGDSAMYLCASSPNDRNTEAFFGQGTRLTVV.